This entry lists 29 T cell receptor beta chains sequenced from one sample in a study of graft-versus-host responses after intestinal transplantation. Processed graft tissue released its intraepithelial and lamina propria lymphocytes. Repertoires were generated with immunoSEQ multiplex PCR, while TCRdb's copy carries only in-frame clones and drops some. This sample has about 14,000 clones; over 75% occur once, and the top ten carry around 3.9%. The specimen comprised ileum tissue, sampled about four weeks after intestinal transplant. The receptors shown here come from a human patient who received an intestinal transplant, so some T cells may come from the graft donor.

The chain has TRBV7-9 and TRBJ2-3; a possible D gene is TRBD2 (6 bases). From germline, CDR1 is SEHNR and CDR2 FQNEAQ (reference sequence). The CDR3 length is 14 residues. Trimming took 4 bases from V and 2 from J, leaving 10 bases between them. The CDR3 DNA sequence: TGTGCCAGCAGCTATAGCGGATACACAGATACGCAGTATTTT. Its protein product is CASSYSGYTDTQYF.

This clone was observed a single time. The chain uses TRBV10-2 and TRBJ2-4; the D gene is possibly TRBD1 (5 bases). Germline V lookup: CDR1 WSHSY, CDR2 SAAADI. This CDR3 has 12 residues. V was cut by 2 bases and J by 8 bases, with 7 bases left in between. The CDR3 is CASSEAGYIQYF. CDR3 DNA sequence: TGCGCCAGCAGTGAGGCAGGGTACATTCAGTACTTC.

The V gene is TRBV27, the J gene TRBJ1-1; 7 bases line up with TRBD1. The CDR3 length is 14 residues. Trimming took 4 bases from V and 1 from J; bases not matched to a gene: 3. Germline V CDR1 and CDR2: MNHEY, SMNVEV (reference sequence). Here the CDR3 reads CASSWDRRNTEAFF. CDR3 nucleotides: TGTGCCAGCAGTTGGGACAGAAGGAACACTGAAGCTTTCTTT.

This CDR3 is CASGQAGTSGEETQYF. CDR3 DNA sequence: TGCGCCAGCGGACAGGCCGGGACTAGCGGGGAGGAGACCCAGTACTTC. The chain links TRBV10-1 to TRBJ2-5, with 13 positions matching TRBD2. The CDR3 consists of 16 residues. The germline CDR1 and CDR2 sequences are WNHNN and SYGVQD (reference sequence). V was clipped by 8 bases and J by 5 bases; unmatched bases: 11.

This clone was seen a handful of times. The chain is built from TRBV7-2 and TRBJ1-5; the match to TRBD1 covers 8 bases. The CDR3 runs 12 residues. Germline V gene sequence: CDR1 SGHTA, CDR2 FQGNSA. V dropped 5 bases and J dropped 6; count of bases not matched to a gene: 0. The CDR3 coding sequence is TGTGCCAGCAGCGACAGGGGTCAGCCCCAGCATTTT. Its protein is CASSDRGQPQHF.

The J gene is TRBJ2-3, the V gene TRBV5-1, with D possibly being TRBD1 (6 bases). The germline V gene encodes CDR1 SGHRS and CDR2 YFSETQ. The CDR3 runs 16 residues. Trimming removed 4 bases from V and 3 bases from J, with 18 bases in between. CDR3 amino acids: CASSGGLGVGTDTQYF. For the CDR3, the DNA is TGCGCCAGCAGCGGGGGCTTAGGGGTGGGAACAGATACGCAGTATTTT.

The chain couples TRBV2 to TRBJ1-1; no clear D gene. The length of the CDR3 is 15 residues. CDR1 and CDR2 (germline): SNHLY, FYNNEI. Trimming removed 3 bases at V and 3 bases at J, with 14 bases between. DNA of the CDR3: TGTGCCAGCAGTGAGGGTAGGAGGAGTGACACTGAAGCTTTCTTT. This codes for CASSEGRRSDTEAFF.

The CDR3 sequence is CASSEVQGPGNTEAFF. For the CDR3, the DNA is TGTGCCAGCAGTGAAGTTCAGGGTCCCGGGAACACTGAAGCTTTCTTT. The chain couples TRBV2 to TRBJ1-1; D possibly corresponds to TRBD1 (5 bases). Trimming removed 1 base from V and 1 base from J, with 13 bases in between. The CDR3 contains 16 residues. Germline assignment: CDR1 SNHLY and CDR2 FYNNEI.

This sequence joins TRBV5-1 and TRBJ1-4, with D possibly TRBD1 on 6 matching bases. The germline gives CDR1 SGHRS, CDR2 YFSETQ. Trimming removed 4 bases from V and 7 bases from J, with 14 bases in between. This CDR3 is 14 amino acids long. CDR3 coding DNA: TGCGCCAGCAGCATTTGGACAGCAGGTGAAAAACTGTTTTTT. Its protein is CASSIWTAGEKLFF.

This clone was observed once. This chain links TRBV19 with TRBJ2-5; D perhaps matches TRBD1 (5 bases). Deletions cut 5 bases from V and 2 bases from J, with 12 bases between. CDR3 length: 14 amino acids. Germline V gene lookup returns CDR1 LNHDA and CDR2 SQIVND (reference sequence). The CDR3 is CASSLDRYQETQYF. The CDR3 DNA is TGTGCCAGTAGTCTTGACAGATATCAAGAGACCCAGTACTTC.

The gene calls are TRBV5-6 and TRBJ2-1; tentatively, D is TRBD1 (6 bases). The CDR3 length is 15 residues. Trimming took off 2 bases at V and 0 bases at J, with 9 bases between the two ends. Germline CDR1 and CDR2: SGHDT and YYEEEE. This chain's CDR3 is CASSFWGLSYNEQFF. The CDR3 region has the DNA TGTGCCAGCAGCTTTTGGGGGCTCTCCTACAATGAGCAGTTCTTC.

The J gene is TRBJ2-1, the V gene TRBV19; TRBD2 agrees at 8 bases. This CDR3 is built from 15 residues. Losses at the gene ends were 6 bases for V and 4 bases for J; bases not matched to a gene: 8. Germline assignment: CDR1 LNHDA and CDR2 SQIVND (reference sequence). CDR3: CASRWQRGRYNEQFF. The CDR3 DNA is TGTGCCAGTAGGTGGCAGCGGGGGCGGTACAATGAGCAGTTCTTC.

This clone was recorded a few times. The rearrangement joins TRBV9 to TRBJ2-3, with a possible D match to TRBD2 (6 bases). This CDR3 contains 16 residues. The ends were cut back, 1 base at V and 6 bases at J, with 18 bases in the middle. Germline V CDR1 and CDR2: SGDLS, YYNGEE. The CDR3, as DNA: TGTGCCAGCAGCGTAAACGCAGGGAGGAGGGTGGATACGCAGTATTTT. Its protein is CASSVNAGRRVDTQYF. Variable domain in full (rest from reference TRBV9 and TRBJ2-3): DSGVTQTPKHLITATGQRVTLRCSPRSGDLSVYWYQQSLDQGLQFLIQYYNGEERAKGNILERFSAQQFPDLHSELNLSSLELGDSALYFCASSVNAGRRVDTQYFGPGTRLTVL.

The chain has TRBV7-8 and TRBJ1-1; 7 bases are a match to TRBD1. The CDR3 runs 15 residues. Germline CDR1 is SGHVS and CDR2 is FQNEAQ. The ends lost 4 bases at V and 1 base at J; junction bases unmatched: 6. The CDR3 loop is CASSSQQGWNTEAFF. The CDR3 DNA follows: TGTGCCAGCAGCTCACAACAGGGGTGGAACACTGAAGCTTTCTTT.

J is TRBJ2-3 and V is TRBV5-1, with D unclear. Trimming took 2 bases from V and 5 from J, leaving 3 bases between them. Looked up from germline, CDR1 is SGHRS and CDR2 is YFSETQ. CDR3 length: 11 residues. The CDR3 region has the DNA TGCGCCAGCAGCTTCGGAGATACGCAGTATTTT. As protein: CASSFGDTQYF.

V and J are TRBV18 and TRBJ2-4; the D is unclear. CDR3 length: 14 amino acids. V lost 2 bases and J lost 7, with 12 bases in between. Per germline, CDR1 KGHSH and CDR2 LQKENI. The CDR3 nucleotides are TGTGCCAGCTCACCAACAACAGAAGTTAACATTCAGTACTTC. This gives the protein CASSPTTEVNIQYF.

The V and J genes are TRBV10-3 and TRBJ2-2; D possibly corresponds to TRBD1 (6 bases). The germline V gene encodes CDR1 ENHRY and CDR2 SYGVKD. The V end was cut by 7 bases, the J end by 2 bases, with 11 bases between. The CDR3 is made up of 14 amino acids. The CDR3 region is CAITRTANTGELFF. In nucleotides, the CDR3 is TGTGCCATCACGCGGACAGCAAACACCGGGGAGCTGTTTTTT.

This chain links TRBV7-8 with TRBJ2-7, with D uncertain. The V and J ends lost 2 bases and 3 bases respectively, with 8 bases between them. Germline V CDR1 and CDR2: SGHVS, FQNEAQ. The CDR3 contains 13 residues. As DNA, the CDR3 is TGTGCCAGCAGCTTATCTATTAGCTACGAGCAGTACGTC. Protein sequence: CASSLSISYEQYV.

The chain has TRBV7-2 and TRBJ2-5, with D maybe TRBD2 (7 bases). Germline loops: CDR1 SGHTA, CDR2 FQGNSA. The CDR3 consists of 15 residues. The V end lost 1 base, the J end lost 1 base, and 10 bases lay between the germline ends. The CDR3 is CASSLGGGGQETQYF. The DNA of the CDR3 is TGTGCCAGCAGCTTAGGGGGGGGCGGCCAAGAGACCCAGTACTTC. Full variable domain (missing parts from reference TRBV7-2 and TRBJ2-5): GAGVSQSPSNKVTEKGKDVELRCDPISGHTALYWYRQSLGQGLEFLIYFQGNSAPDKSGLPSDRFSAERTGGSVSTLTIQRTQQEDSAVYLCASSLGGGGQETQYFGPGTRLLVL.

The rearrangement links TRBV4-1 to TRBJ1-3; unclear D gene. Trimming took off 5 bases at V and 3 bases at J, with 8 bases between the two ends. This CDR3 is 13 amino acids long. Per germline, CDR1 MGHRA and CDR2 YSYEKL. This CDR3 is CASSGEGGNTIYF. As DNA, the CDR3 is TGCGCCAGCAGCGGAGAGGGTGGAAACACCATATATTTT.

The gene calls are TRBV9 and TRBJ2-1; TRBD2 matches at 10 bases. Germline trimming cut 4 bases from V and 2 bases from J; bases unmatched to any gene: 6. CDR1 is SGDLS and CDR2 is YYNGEE in the germline V gene. The CDR3 has 16 amino acids. In DNA, the CDR3 is TGTGCCAGCAGCCCACAGAGCGGGGGGGCCTACAATGAGCAGTTCTTC. It yields the protein CASSPQSGGAYNEQFF.

A single count supports this clone. This chain links TRBV4-1 with TRBJ2-2; 7 nucleotides agree with TRBD2. V lost 0 bases, J lost 6 bases, and 4 bases stayed unmatched. The CDR3 has 15 amino acids. Per germline, CDR1 MGHRA and CDR2 YSYEKL. In DNA form, the CDR3 reads TGCGCCAGCAGCCAAGATCCGGCGGGGGCCGGGGAGCTGTTTTTT. This sequence encodes CASSQDPAGAGELFF.

The chain links TRBV4-2 to TRBJ1-1; a possible D gene is TRBD1 (6 bases). The CDR3 is 12 residues long. The germline V gene encodes CDR1 LGHNA and CDR2 YNFKEQ. Trimming took off 4 bases at V and 5 bases at J, with 8 bases between the two ends. DNA of the CDR3: TGTGCCAGCAGCCCAGGGGTGACTGAAGCTTTCTTT. Its protein product is CASSPGVTEAFF.

The chain links TRBV28 to TRBJ1-4; D gene uncertain. Trimming shortened V by 8 bases and J by 0 bases, and 10 bases separated the two germline ends. This CDR3 region has 14 residues. Germline V gene sequence: CDR1 MDHEN, CDR2 SYDVKM. The CDR3 DNA sequence: TGTGCCAGCTGGAGCGGATCAACTAATGAAAAACTGTTTTTT. It translates to CASWSGSTNEKLFF.

This clone was picked up one time. The chain joins TRBV2 to TRBJ2-2; 8 bases line up with TRBD1. Germline CDR1 is SNHLY and CDR2 is FYNNEI. The CDR3 runs to 15 residues. V lost 3 bases to trimming and J lost 7 bases; unmatched junction nucleotides: 7. CDR3 sequence: CASSDGRGRGGELFF. The CDR3 DNA reads as TGTGCCAGCAGTGATGGCAGGGGGCGGGGCGGGGAGCTGTTTTTT.

This rearrangement joins TRBV28 to TRBJ1-5; no clear D. V was clipped by 3 bases and J by 2 bases, with 8 bases between them. Germline values: CDR1 MDHEN, CDR2 SYDVKM. CDR3 length: 14 residues. This CDR3 is CASSLLGRNQPQHF. The CDR3 DNA reads TGTGCCAGCAGTTTGTTGGGCCGCAATCAGCCCCAGCATTTT.

V is TRBV27 and J is TRBJ1-2; D not certain. This CDR3 is built from 13 residues. V was shortened by 6 bases and J by 1 base, with 9 bases between the two germline ends. Germline-derived CDR1 and CDR2 are MNHEY and SMNVEV (reference sequence). This CDR3 is CASRPTSNYGYTF. The CDR3, as DNA: TGTGCCAGCAGACCCACGAGTAACTATGGCTACACCTTC.

The chain combines TRBV10-3 with TRBJ2-2, with no clear D. The CDR3 consists of 15 residues. Germline CDR1 and CDR2: ENHRY and SYGVKD. Trimming removed 4 bases at V and 0 bases at J, with 9 bases between. The CDR3 loop is CAISGTRTNTGELFF. DNA of the CDR3: TGTGCCATCAGTGGAACCAGGACGAACACCGGGGAGCTGTTTTTT.

The J gene is TRBJ2-3, the V gene TRBV2, with a weak D call TRBD2 (5 bases). Germline-derived CDR1 and CDR2 are SNHLY and FYNNEI. The ends were cut back, 7 bases at V and 7 bases at J, with 15 bases in the middle. This CDR3 contains 13 residues. The CDR3 DNA reads as TGTGCCAGCAACAGAGGGTTGGGTAATACGCAGTATTTT. Translation gives CASNRGLGNTQYF.